Below, 7 T cell receptor beta chains from the same sample are listed, as sequenced in a study of identical twins. TCRdb called the 5' RACE reads again in MiXCR, with one record for every CDR3 protein. The sample has hundreds of thousands of distinct CDR3 sequences; roughly 26% are singletons. The same sample was also studied in work on T cells expressing NK-cell markers.

Source material: CD4+ T cells sorted from blood. The receptors were gathered from a woman younger than 35 in good health.

This clonotype was observed a handful of times. This chain's CDR3 is CSARRWGDSSYNEQFF. In DNA form, the CDR3 reads TGCAGTGCTAGACGCTGGGGGGATAGCTCCTACAATGAGCAGTTCTTC. The J gene is TRBJ2-1, the V gene TRBV20-1, with D possibly matching TRBD2 (6 bases). There are 16 residues in the CDR3. Germline V CDR1 and CDR2: DFQATT, SNEGSKA (reference sequence). V was shortened by 2 bases and J by 0 bases, with 14 bases between the two germline ends.

This clonotype turned up a few times. This chain joins TRBV6-1 and TRBJ2-7; TRBD1 matches 9 bases. Unmatched junction bases numbered 9, after V lost 2 bases and J lost 7 bases. Germline V lookup: CDR1 MNHNS, CDR2 SASEGT. This CDR3 is 15 amino acids long. CDR3 in amino acids: CASSETGGASGEQYF. Here the CDR3 DNA reads TGTGCCAGCAGTGAAACAGGGGGCGCTTCGGGTGAGCAGTACTTC.

The chain recombines TRBV5-1 with TRBJ2-1; tentatively, D is TRBD2 (5 bases). V was cut by 1 base and J by 6 bases, with 11 bases left in between. CDR1 SGHRS and CDR2 YFSETQ come from the germline V gene. This CDR3 spans 14 amino acids. CDR3 sequence: CASSLQAGPNEQFF. The CDR3 nucleotides are TGCGCCAGCAGCTTGCAGGCGGGCCCCAATGAGCAGTTCTTC.

V is TRBV12-3 or TRBV12-4 and J is TRBJ2-7, with D maybe TRBD1 (6 bases). Trimming left V 5 bases short and J 2 bases short, with 13 bases between. This CDR3 has 14 residues. CDR3 in DNA: TGTGCCAGCAGTCCCGGACAGTTCACCTACGAGCAGTACTTC. Translating gives CASSPGQFTYEQYF.

The gene calls are TRBV5-1 and TRBJ1-4; no clear D gene. CDR1 is SGHRS, CDR2 YFSETQ, per germline. This CDR3 has 16 residues. Trimming shortened V by 3 bases and J by 0 bases, and 12 bases separated the two germline ends. The chain's CDR3 is CASSYLPGTTNEKLFF. Here the CDR3 DNA reads TGCGCCAGCAGCTACCTTCCGGGGACAACTAATGAAAAACTGTTTTTT.

This clonotype was counted only a few times. The rearrangement joins TRBV5-4 to TRBJ2-5; D is perhaps TRBD2 (6 bases). Germline lookup yields CDR1 SGHNT and CDR2 YYREEE (reference sequence). CDR3 length: 14 residues. V lost 5 bases and J lost 2, with 13 bases in between. CDR3 sequence: CASRKWGTQETQYF. Here the CDR3 DNA reads TGTGCCAGCAGGAAGTGGGGGACTCAAGAGACCCAGTACTTC. The whole variable domain, filled in from reference TRBV5-4 and TRBJ2-5, reads ETGVTQSPTHLIKTRGQQVTLRCSSQSGHNTVSWYQQALGQGPQFIFQYYREEENGRGNFPPRFSGLQFPNYSSELNVNALELDDSALYLCASRKWGTQETQYFGPGTRLLVL.

CDR3 coding DNA: TGTGCCAGCAGAAAGCCTGCGGGGGTCTACACCTTC. This translates into CASRKPAGVYTF. The chain carries TRBV6-5 and TRBJ1-2, with D maybe TRBD1 (5 bases). The CDR3 consists of 12 residues. Trimming removed 6 bases from V and 10 bases from J, with 15 bases in between. CDR1 and CDR2 (germline): MNHEY, SVGAGI.